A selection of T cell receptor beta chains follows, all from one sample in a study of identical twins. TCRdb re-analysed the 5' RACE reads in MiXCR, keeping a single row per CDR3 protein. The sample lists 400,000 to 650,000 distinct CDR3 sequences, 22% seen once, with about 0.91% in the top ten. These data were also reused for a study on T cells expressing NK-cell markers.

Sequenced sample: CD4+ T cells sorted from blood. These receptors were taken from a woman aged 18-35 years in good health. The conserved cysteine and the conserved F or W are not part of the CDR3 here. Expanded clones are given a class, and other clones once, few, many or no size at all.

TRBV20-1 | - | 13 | SARSSGRPQETQY
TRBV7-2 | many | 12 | ASSLVGYTDTQY
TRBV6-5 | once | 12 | ASSSTGVIYEQY
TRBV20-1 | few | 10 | SASAGNQPQH
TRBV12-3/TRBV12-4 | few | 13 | ASTLPGPRVYEQY
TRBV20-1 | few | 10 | SAGTGGTEAF
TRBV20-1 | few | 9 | SAGRQYEQY
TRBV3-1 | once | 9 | ASSPREGQY
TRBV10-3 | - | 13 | AISEGSGSPDTQY
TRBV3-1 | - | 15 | ASSRNLAGVRTDTQY